These 8 T cell receptor beta chains share one sample of origin, sequenced in a study of T cell responses to AZD1222 COVID-19 vaccine. Profiling relied on immunoSEQ multiplex PCR, and the TCRdb table lists in-frame clones only, not all of them. Of approximately 82,000 clones detected, 80% to 95% appear once; the ten largest clones hold 2.5% to 3.5%. The sample in question was peripheral blood, obtained 28 days after the second AZD1222 dose. The origin of the receptors is an adult who received the AZD1222 COVID-19 vaccine.

This clone turned up a few times. The DNA of the CDR3 is TGTGCCAGCAGCTTTTCCCTCGCGAGAAACACCGGGGAGCTGTTTTTT. Amino acid sequence: CASSFSLARNTGELFF. The chain uses TRBV5-4 and TRBJ2-2, with unresolved D. This CDR3 comprises 16 residues. V was shortened by 2 bases and J by 2 bases, with 13 bases between the two germline ends. CDR1 is SGHNT and CDR2 is YYREEE in the germline V gene (reference sequence).

The chain carries TRBV29-1 and TRBJ2-1, with D uncertain. V lost 0 bases, J lost 3 bases, and 9 bases lay in between. The germline V gene encodes CDR1 SQVTM and CDR2 ANQGSEA. The CDR3 spans 14 residues. The CDR3 reads CSVEDRQVYNEQFF. The CDR3 nucleotides read TGCAGCGTTGAAGATAGGCAAGTCTACAATGAGCAGTTCTTC.

This clone was observed a handful of times. The chain links TRBV5-6 to TRBJ1-5; no clear D. Trimming shortened V by 0 bases and J by 1 base, and 5 bases separated the two germline ends. Germline V CDR1 and CDR2: SGHDT, YYEEEE. The CDR3 runs 14 residues. The CDR3 region has the DNA TGTGCCAGCAGCTTGGGTGGGAGCAATCAGCCCCAGCATTTT. Translated, it gives CASSLGGSNQPQHF.

This clone was recorded only once. The J gene is TRBJ2-5, the V gene TRBV2; TRBD2 aligns across 11 bases. The CDR3 spans 14 residues. Trimming cost V 8 bases and J 2 bases; bases outside gene matches: 4. Per germline, CDR1 SNHLY and CDR2 FYNNEI. The CDR3 region has the DNA TGTGCCAGCCTAGCGGGGGGCGGACAAGAGACCCAGTACTTC. Translation gives CASLAGGGQETQYF.

The chain has TRBV5-8 and TRBJ1-5; 7 bases are a match to TRBD1. The length of the CDR3 is 17 residues. CDR1 and CDR2 (germline): SGHTS, YDEGEE. Trimming took 4 bases from V and 2 from J; bases not matched to a gene: 12. As DNA, the CDR3 is TGTGCCAGCAGCCCGGGGGCATACAGGGGAGGCAATCAGCCCCAGCATTTT. Encoded protein: CASSPGAYRGGNQPQHF.

The CDR3 coding sequence is TGCAGCCACCTGTTGGAGGGGACAGGGGGCACAGATACGCAGTATTTT. It translates to CSHLLEGTGGTDTQYF. The chain carries TRBV29-1 and TRBJ2-3, with 10 bases aligning to TRBD1. V shed 8 bases, J shed 1 base, and the junction held 12 bases outside the gene matches. Looked up from germline, CDR1 is SQVTM and CDR2 is ANQGSEA. The CDR3 is made up of 16 amino acids.

This sequence joins TRBV30 and TRBJ1-6, with a possible D match to TRBD1 (6 bases). CDR1 and CDR2 from the germline V gene are GTSNPN and SVGIG (reference sequence). Trimming took off 2 bases at V and 8 bases at J, with 16 bases between the two ends. CDR3 length: 15 amino acids. Here the CDR3 reads CAWSIQGGIYSPLHF. The CDR3 DNA follows: TGTGCCTGGAGTATACAGGGAGGGATCTATTCACCCCTCCACTTT.

In DNA, the CDR3 is TGTGCCAGCAGCCAGGCCAGACTAGCGGGGCGACAAGATACGCAGTATTTT. The encoded protein is CASSQARLAGRQDTQYF. The chain links TRBV4-2 to TRBJ2-3, with 11 bases matching TRBD2. CDR1 and CDR2 (germline): LGHNA, YNFKEQ. This CDR3 contains 17 residues. J lost 5 bases, V lost 3 bases, and 10 bases had no gene match.